Described below is a single TCR beta chain sequence and its context. The authors reverse transcribed about 0.5 to 1 ug RNA with random hexamers. Multiplex PCR with immunoSEQ amplified the TCR beta CDR3 across 54 Vbeta and 13 Jbeta. TCRdb redid the calling of the immunoSEQ multiplex PCR reads with MiXCR, one entry per CDR3 protein. This repertoire shows 240,000 or so distinct CDR3 sequences, around 96% found once; its top ten account for about 0.1%. This CDR3 is 15 amino acids long. The germline V gene has CDR1 GTSNPN and CDR2 SVGIG (reference sequence). The V gene lost 2 bases and the J gene lost 0 bases, with 13 bases spanning the gap. The data derive from a study of CD8 T cells in Susac syndrome. Study context: Intravenous immunoglobulin alone or corticosteroids were being given to patients with Susac syndrome at blood draw, unless they were therapy-naive.

The chain joins TRBV30 to TRBJ1-1, with D tentatively TRBD1 (6 bases). Source material: CD4+ T cells from PBMCs. This clonotype originated in a human donor with Susac syndrome. CDR3: CAWSRRGGMNTEAFF. Here the CDR3 DNA reads TGTGCCTGGAGTCGCCGGGGGGGCATGAACACTGAAGCTTTCTTT.